These T cell receptor beta chains were read from a single sample in a study of CD8+ T cells in alopecia areata. Produced via immunoSEQ multiplex PCR; TCRdb's table is partial and in-frame only. The data hold roughly 130,000 clones, with 58% observed a single time. Sequences were derived from CD4+ T cells sorted from blood, sampled at week 0. Receptor source: a human donor with alopecia areata. The CDR3 runs from the conserved cysteine through the conserved F or W. The order of the fields is CDR3 DNA, CDR3 protein, D gene, clone size, V gene, J gene. A D gene is named only where the DNA matches it firmly. A clone size is listed for some rows: how often the clone was seen (once, few, many), or a class if it is expanded.

TGTGCCAGCAGTGGGGCCGCCTGGGGCACAGATACGCAGTATTTT,CASSGAAWGTDTQYF,.,.,TRBV2,TRBJ2-3
TGTGCCAGCAGCTCCCGCACAGGAGCGGAGCAAGAGACCCAGTACTTC,CASSSRTGAEQETQYF,.,.,TRBV5-4,TRBJ2-5
TGTGCCAGCAGGACTGGGACTAGCGGGACGGAGACCCAGTACTTC,CASRTGTSGTETQYF,TRBD2,many,TRBV7-2,TRBJ2-5
TGTGCCTGGAGTGTACTGTCGGGGGGCACCGGGGAGCTGTTTTTT,CAWSVLSGGTGELFF,TRBD2,.,TRBV30,TRBJ2-2
TGCGCCAGCAGCTTATGGACAAGCAGAGATACGCAGTATTTT,CASSLWTSRDTQYF,.,.,TRBV5-1,TRBJ2-3
TGTGCCAGCACACCCGGAAACACCATATATTTT,CASTPGNTIYF,.,.,TRBV2,TRBJ1-3
TGCGCCAGCAGCTTGGCGGGACAGATGAACACTGAAGCTTTCTTT,CASSLAGQMNTEAFF,TRBD1,.,TRBV5-1,TRBJ1-1
TGTGCCAGCATCGGACAGGGGGCGGATAATTCACCCCTCCACTTT,CASIGQGADNSPLHF,TRBD1,.,TRBV2,TRBJ1-6
TGTGCCAGCAGCGGGACTAGCGGGGGGGATGCCCCCAATGAGCAGTTCTTC,CASSGTSGGDAPNEQFF,TRBD2,.,TRBV2,TRBJ2-1
TGCAGCGTTGAAGGACAGGGGGGCACAGATACGCAGTATTTT,CSVEGQGGTDTQYF,TRBD1,.,TRBV29-1,TRBJ2-3
TGCGCCAGCAGCCAAGATCTAGGGCTTAACACTGAAGCTTTCTTT,CASSQDLGLNTEAFF,.,.,TRBV4-1,TRBJ1-1
TGTGCCAGCAGTCCTAAGGCGGGACAGGGGGCTTTTATGAACACTGAAGCTTTCTTT,CASSPKAGQGAFMNTEAFF,TRBD1,.,TRBV27,TRBJ1-1
TGCGCCAGCAGCTGGACTAGCGGGGGCGGCAATGAGCAGTTCTTC,CASSWTSGGGNEQFF,TRBD2,.,TRBV5-1,TRBJ2-1
TGTGCCAGCAGCTTAGGGGACTTCTCTGGGGCCAACGTCCTGACTTTC,CASSLGDFSGANVLTF,.,once,TRBV7-2,TRBJ2-6
TGTGCCAGCAGCAAACCCGGGACAGAGGTGTATGGCTACACCTTC,CASSKPGTEVYGYTF,TRBD1,few,TRBV7-2,TRBJ1-2
TGTGCCACCTCGGTTGGAGGCGGGTACGAGCAGTACTTC,CATSVGGGYEQYF,.,few,TRBV6-6,TRBJ2-7
TGCGCCAGCAGCCAAGAGTGGCAGAGCTCCTACGAGCAGTACTTC,CASSQEWQSSYEQYF,.,once,TRBV4-1,TRBJ2-7
TGCGCCAGCCCGCTCGAACCCCCGGGACTCAACCAAGAGACCCAGTACTTC,CASPLEPPGLNQETQYF,.,.,TRBV4-1,TRBJ2-5
TGTGCCAGCAACCTCGACCGGGACCCGCCGTTCTTC,CASNLDRDPPFF,.,.,TRBV7-9,TRBJ2-1
TGTGCCAGCAGCTTAGGGCAGGGGGTTACCTACGAGCAGTACTTC,CASSLGQGVTYEQYF,TRBD1,.,TRBV11-2,TRBJ2-7
TGCGCCAGCAGCTGGACGACAAGGACATATGGCTACACCTTC,CASSWTTRTYGYTF,.,.,TRBV5-1,TRBJ1-2
TGCAGCGTTGGCAGTCTCTCTGGGGCCAACGTCCTGACTTTC,CSVGSLSGANVLTF,.,.,TRBV29-1,TRBJ2-6
TGTGCCAGCTCGTCAAAATACGAGCAGTACTTC,CASSSKYEQYF,.,.,TRBV18,TRBJ2-7
TGTGCCAGCAGCTTAAGGGAACAGCTGGGCACAGATACGCAGTATTTT,CASSLREQLGTDTQYF,.,once,TRBV7-9,TRBJ2-3
TGTGCCAGCAGTCGACAGAAAAACTATGGCTACACCTTC,CASSRQKNYGYTF,.,.,TRBV27,TRBJ1-2
TGTGCCAGCAGTTACGGGTCAGGGCACTATGGCTACACCTTC,CASSYGSGHYGYTF,.,.,TRBV6-6,TRBJ1-2
TGTGCCAGCAGTGAGGAGGCGCTTCCCTCCTACGAGCAGTACTTC,CASSEEALPSYEQYF,.,.,TRBV2,TRBJ2-7
TGTGCCAGCAGCAACCGGGACAGGGTCTCACCCCTCCACTTT,CASSNRDRVSPLHF,TRBD1,few,TRBV27,TRBJ1-6
TGTGCCAGCAGCCCCAGACAGGCGTCTGGGGCCAACGTCCTGACTTTC,CASSPRQASGANVLTF,.,.,TRBV7-9,TRBJ2-6
TGCGCCAGCAGTTGGGACAGGGGCAAAAACATTCAGTACTTC,CASSWDRGKNIQYF,TRBD1,.,TRBV5-1,TRBJ2-4
TGTGCCAGCAGCTTCCAGGGAAGCACAGATACGCAGTATTTT,CASSFQGSTDTQYF,.,.,TRBV5-6,TRBJ2-3
TGTGCCAGCAGTTACTCGACAGGTATCAATCAGCCCCAGCATTTT,CASSYSTGINQPQHF,.,.,TRBV6-5,TRBJ1-5
TGTGCCAGCAGCTTAGAAATGGGTAATAGCGGGAGGACAGATACGCAGTATTTT,CASSLEMGNSGRTDTQYF,TRBD2,.,TRBV7-2,TRBJ2-3
TGTGCCAGCAGTGAAAGGATCAAGAGCTCCTACGAGCAGTACTTC,CASSERIKSSYEQYF,.,.,TRBV25-1,TRBJ2-7
TGTGCCAGCAGTAAGCTAGCGGGGATAGCCAAAAACATTCAGTACTTC,CASSKLAGIAKNIQYF,TRBD2,.,TRBV7-2,TRBJ2-4
TGTGCCAGCAGCTTAGAGGACGGGAACACGCAGTATTTT,CASSLEDGNTQYF,.,once,TRBV7-2,TRBJ2-3